A single sample gave rise to the 21 T cell receptor beta chains below, sequenced in a study of PD-1 blockade in mismatch repair-deficient tumors. Using immunoSEQ multiplex PCR, the repertoire was profiled, and TCRdb retains in-frame clones only, with some absent. The table shows tens of thousands of clones, with approximately 80% occurring only once. Sequenced material: peripheral blood, taken 44 weeks after starting pembrolizumab. Source of these receptors: an adult with mismatch repair-deficient cancer.

The chain employs TRBV19 and TRBJ2-1, with D unclear. The germline CDR1 and CDR2 sequences are LNHDA and SQIVND (reference sequence). The CDR3 loop spans 15 amino acids. Trimming left V 1 base short and J 6 bases short, with 13 bases between. CDR3 DNA: TGTGCCAGTAGTATAGGCACCCTCGGAGCCAATGAGCAGTTCTTC. This translates into CASSIGTLGANEQFF.

This clone occurred many times. The chain couples TRBV6-1 to TRBJ1-5; unclear D gene. Germline assignment: CDR1 MNHNS and CDR2 SASEGT. V lost 2 bases and J lost 1, with 6 bases in between. The CDR3 runs to 14 residues. CDR3 protein: CASSEFDSNQPQHF. The CDR3 nucleotides are TGTGCCAGCAGTGAATTCGACAGCAATCAGCCCCAGCATTTT.

The chain carries TRBV18 and TRBJ2-1; no firm D call. Looked up from germline, CDR1 is KGHSH and CDR2 is LQKENI. V lost 0 bases to trimming and J lost 5 bases, with 8 bases between them. This CDR3 contains 14 residues. Written as DNA, the CDR3 is TGTGCCAGCTCACCACCGACGGATAACAATGAGCAGTTCTTC. This sequence encodes CASSPPTDNNEQFF.

The chain carries TRBV6-1 and TRBJ2-5; D gene uncertain. Germline loops: CDR1 MNHNS, CDR2 SASEGT. V was shortened by 7 bases and J by 1 base, with 13 bases between the two germline ends. The CDR3 runs to 14 residues. CDR3 coding DNA: TGTGCCAGCAAAGAAGTGGGAATCCAAGAGACCCAGTACTTC. Translated, it gives CASKEVGIQETQYF.

The V call is TRBV10-1, the J call TRBJ2-3; D remains ambiguous. CDR1 is WNHNN, CDR2 SYGVQD, per germline (reference sequence). V was cut by 5 bases and J by 1 base, with 16 bases left in between. CDR3 length equals 16 residues. CDR3 protein: CASSQGPPARTDTQYF. The CDR3 nucleotides read TGCGCCAGCAGTCAAGGGCCCCCGGCCCGCACAGATACGCAGTATTTT.

The gene calls are TRBV11-1 and TRBJ2-1; 7 bases align to TRBD2. The ends lost 0 bases at V and 16 bases at J; junction bases unmatched: 12. Germline CDR1 SGHAT, CDR2 FQDESV (reference sequence). There are 14 residues in the CDR3. The CDR3 sequence is CASSLAGRLAPPFF. The CDR3 DNA sequence: TGTGCCAGCAGCTTAGCGGGCCGACTAGCCCCTCCCTTCTTC.

The sample holds one count of this clone. The chain combines TRBV6-5 with TRBJ2-2; TRBD1 aligns across 7 bases. V shed 6 bases, J shed 3 bases, and the junction held 4 bases outside the gene matches. The V gene's germline CDR1 is MNHEY and CDR2 SVGAGI. This CDR3 is 14 amino acids long. The CDR3 protein is CASRTTGDTGELFF. CDR3 in DNA: TGTGCCAGCAGAACAACAGGGGACACCGGGGAGCTGTTTTTT.

The V call is TRBV7-9, the J call TRBJ2-5, with 10 bases aligning to TRBD2. CDR3 length: 14 residues. In germline, CDR1 is SEHNR, CDR2 FQNEAQ (reference sequence). The trim removed 7 bases at V and 1 base at J, leaving 3 bases unmatched. The CDR3: CASTTSGLQETQYF. CDR3 nucleotide sequence: TGTGCCAGCACGACTAGCGGGCTCCAAGAGACCCAGTACTTC.

V usage is TRBV4-1 and J usage is TRBJ2-7; either TRBD1 or TRBD2 may fit D (6 bases each). This CDR3 is built from 14 residues. Trimming cost V 1 base and J 4 bases, with 11 bases left between them. The germline V gene encodes CDR1 MGHRA and CDR2 YSYEKL. The CDR3 nucleotides are TGCGCCAGCAGCCAAGCTTGGAGGGGGTACGAGCAGTACTTC. Amino acids: CASSQAWRGYEQYF.

The gene calls are TRBV6-5 and TRBJ1-2; D remains unclear. V was pared by 0 bases and J by 0 bases, with 2 bases between. There are 13 residues in the CDR3. Germline assignment: CDR1 MNHEY and CDR2 SVGAGI. The CDR3 nucleotides read TGTGCCAGCAGTTACTCCACTAACTATGGCTACACCTTC. Protein: CASSYSTNYGYTF.

This sequence joins TRBV5-4 and TRBJ2-5, with 8 bases aligning to TRBD2. Germline lookup yields CDR1 SGHNT and CDR2 YYREEE (reference sequence). The CDR3 is 15 amino acids. V was clipped by 1 base and J by 5 bases; unmatched bases: 7. CDR3 protein: CASSLKAGAMETQYF. In nucleotides, the CDR3 is TGTGCCAGCAGCTTGAAAGCGGGAGCGATGGAGACCCAGTACTTC.

The genes are TRBV11-3 and TRBJ1-6; D call uncertain. Germline V gene lookup returns CDR1 SGHNT and CDR2 YENEEA. Trimming shortened V by 2 bases and J by 7 bases, and 6 bases separated the two germline ends. CDR3 length: 13 amino acids. CDR3 loop: CASSLYPNSPLHF. The CDR3 coding sequence is TGTGCCAGCAGCTTATACCCGAATTCACCCCTCCACTTT.

The chain joins TRBV5-1 to TRBJ2-1; 10 bases align to TRBD1. The CDR3 has 20 amino acids. Trimming took 3 bases from V and 8 from J; bases not matched to a gene: 23. CDR1 and CDR2 from the germline V gene are SGHRS and YFSETQ. CDR3 sequence reads: CASSSPGQGFLSGGSDEQFF. The CDR3, as DNA: TGCGCCAGCAGCTCCCCGGGACAGGGGTTTTTAAGCGGCGGGAGCGATGAGCAGTTCTTC.

This clone was recorded only once. The chain combines TRBV7-2 with TRBJ2-1; D may be TRBD1 (6 bases). Looked up from germline, CDR1 is SGHTA and CDR2 is FQGNSA. The CDR3 is made up of 16 amino acids. The germline V and J ends were trimmed by 0 bases and 7 bases, with 16 bases remaining between them. CDR3 residues: CASSLAPWTEGNEQFF. CDR3 DNA: TGTGCCAGCAGCTTAGCGCCCTGGACAGAGGGGAATGAGCAGTTCTTC.

CDR3 bases: TGTGCCAGCAGCTTAAAGGTGTTGGACACAGATACGCAGTATTTT. It codes for CASSLKVLDTDTQYF. The V and J genes are TRBV11-2 and TRBJ2-3; D is uncertain. CDR3 length: 15 residues. V lost 2 bases and J 2 bases, leaving 11 bases between the germline ends. Germline lookup yields CDR1 SGHAT and CDR2 FQNNGV.

This chain connects TRBV7-2 to TRBJ2-3; possibly TRBD1 or TRBD2 for D (5 bases each). This CDR3 region has 14 residues. Germline V lookup: CDR1 SGHTA, CDR2 FQGNSA. The ends were cut back, 3 bases at V and 0 bases at J, with 7 bases in the middle. In DNA form, the CDR3 reads TGTGCCAGCAGCTTTGGGGGTAGCACAGATACGCAGTATTTT. Encoded protein: CASSFGGSTDTQYF.

The V call is TRBV5-4, the J call TRBJ2-7, with TRBD2 matching 13 bases. The CDR3 totals 17 residues. V dropped 3 bases and J dropped 0; count of bases not matched to a gene: 6. Per germline, CDR1 SGHNT and CDR2 YYREEE (reference sequence). CDR3 coding DNA: TGTGCCAGCAGCTCACCGGGACTAGCGGGAAGCTCCTACGAGCAGTACTTC. Translated, it gives CASSSPGLAGSSYEQYF. Full variable domain (remainder filled in from reference TRBV5-4 and TRBJ2-7): ETGVTQSPTHLIKTRGQQVTLRCSSQSGHNTVSWYQQALGQGPQFIFQYYREEENGRGNFPPRFSGLQFPNYSSELNVNALELDDSALYLCASSSPGLAGSSYEQYFGPGTRLTVT.

As to this clone: A much bigger clone sits one base away, suggesting this may be a read error. In DNA, the CDR3 is TGTGCCAGCAGCTTTGGACTAGCGGGAACCTACGAGCAGTACTTC. Amino acids: CASSFGLAGTYEQYF. The V and J genes are TRBV11-2 and TRBJ2-7, with 12 bases fitting TRBD2. Germline values: CDR1 SGHAT, CDR2 FQNNGV. V shed 3 bases and J 2 bases; nucleotides not matched to a gene: 2. The CDR3 has 15 residues. Looking up the rest from reference TRBV11-2 and TRBJ2-7 gives the full variable domain: EAGVAQSPRYKIIEKRQSVAFWCNPISGHATLYWYQQILGQGPKLLIQFQNNGVVDDSQLPKDRFSAERLKGVDSTLKIQPAKLEDSAVYLCASSFGLAGTYEQYFGPGTRLTVT.

This sequence joins TRBV15 and TRBJ2-1; D possibly corresponds to TRBD1 (5 bases). Germline V gene data show CDR1 as LNHNV and CDR2 as YYDKDF (reference sequence). The CDR3 extends over 19 amino acids. V was trimmed by 2 bases and J by 9 bases, leaving 29 bases between them. The CDR3 DNA reads as TGTGCCACCAGCAGAATAGTTTTCAAGGGCCTGGGGCTTCGGGCTGAGCAGTTCTTC. This sequence encodes CATSRIVFKGLGLRAEQFF.

As to this clone: Germline and junction disagree at one end, which may indicate a read error. The rearrangement uses TRBV6-5 and TRBJ2-7, with 10 bases that match TRBD1. Germline V lookup: CDR1 MNHEY, CDR2 SVGAGI. CDR3 length: 14 amino acids. The CDR3 protein is CASSSRQGAKERYF. The CDR3 DNA sequence: TGTGCCAGCAGTTCGAGACAGGGGGCTAAAGAGCGGTACTTC.

The CDR3 region is CASSTHRDGYTF. The CDR3 nucleotides read TGTGCCAGTAGTACCCACAGGGACGGCTACACCTTC. This sequence joins TRBV19 and TRBJ1-2, with D perhaps matching TRBD1 (6 bases). The CDR3 length is 12 residues. Germline CDR1 LNHDA, CDR2 SQIVND (reference sequence). Deletions cut 4 bases from V and 8 bases from J, with 11 bases between.